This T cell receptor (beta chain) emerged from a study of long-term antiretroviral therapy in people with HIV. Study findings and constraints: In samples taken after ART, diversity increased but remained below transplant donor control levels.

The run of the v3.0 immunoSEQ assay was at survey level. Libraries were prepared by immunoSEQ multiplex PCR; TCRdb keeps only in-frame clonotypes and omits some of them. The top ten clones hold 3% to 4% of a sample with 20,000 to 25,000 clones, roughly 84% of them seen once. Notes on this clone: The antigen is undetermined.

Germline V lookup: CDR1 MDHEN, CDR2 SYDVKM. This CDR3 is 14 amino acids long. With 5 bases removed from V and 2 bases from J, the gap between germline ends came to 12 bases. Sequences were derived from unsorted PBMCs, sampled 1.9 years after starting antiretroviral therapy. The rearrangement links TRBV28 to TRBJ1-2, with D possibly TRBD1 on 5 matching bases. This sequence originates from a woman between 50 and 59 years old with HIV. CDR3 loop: CASSNGGNNYGYTF. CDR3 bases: TGTGCCAGCAGTAACGGGGGGAACAACTATGGCTACACCTTC.